These T cell receptor beta chains were read from a single sample in a study of blood T cell repertoires in COVID-19. Sequencing used immunoSEQ multiplex PCR; TCRdb keeps in-frame clones, though not all of them. The sample comprises over 45,000 clones, 60% to 80% of which are singletons, and roughly 21% rests with the top ten. Sequences were obtained from peripheral blood. The receptors shown here come from a human donor with active or convalescent COVID-19. The donor label of this sample is uncertain. The CDR3 runs from the conserved cysteine through the conserved F or W. Each record gives: clone size, V gene, J gene, D gene, CDR3 DNA, CDR3 protein. D genes are given only for firm matches. Rows give clone size only sometimes, using once, few, many, or a class for an expanded clone.

>.|TRBV5-1|TRBJ2-7|.
TGCGCCAGCAGCGCGGACTTGGAGCAGTACTTC
CASSADLEQYF
>.|TRBV5-1|TRBJ2-1|.
TGCGCCAGCAGCTTGGTTGGAGGGGTCTTGGGCTCCTACAATGAGCAGTTCTTC
CASSLVGGVLGSYNEQFF
>.|TRBV18|TRBJ1-1|TRBD1
TGTGCCAGCTCACCTGGGACAGCCGGGCGGGGAGCTTTCTTT
CASSPGTAGRGAFF
>few|TRBV19|TRBJ2-7|TRBD2
TGTGCCAGTAGTATTATGGCGGGAGTTCCCTACGAGCAGTACTTC
CASSIMAGVPYEQYF
>.|TRBV7-2|TRBJ2-7|TRBD1
TGTGCCAGCAGCCCGTCTGTGGACAGGGGTGGCGAGCAGTACTTC
CASSPSVDRGGEQYF
>.|TRBV19|TRBJ1-1|.
TGTGCCAGTAGAACGGGCAGGGGCACTGAAGCTTTCTTT
CASRTGRGTEAFF
>.|TRBV28|TRBJ2-3|TRBD2
TGTGCCAGCAGTTCGGGCGGGAGGGGAGCAGATACGCAGTATTTT
CASSSGGRGADTQYF
>.|TRBV4-1|TRBJ1-6|.
TGCGCCAGCAGCCAAGACGGGGGAGCCTATAATTCACCCCTCCACTTT
CASSQDGGAYNSPLHF
>once|TRBV20-1|TRBJ1-4|TRBD1
TGCAGCGGGACAGGGGAAGGAAAACTGTTTTTT
CSGTGEGKLFF
>.|TRBV5-1|TRBJ2-4|TRBD2
TGCGCCAGCAGCTTGGCCGGGGGGGACCTCGCCGAAAACATTCAGTACTTC
CASSLAGGDLAENIQYF
>.|TRBV11-2|TRBJ2-1|.
TGTGCCAGCAGTTCCCGTGGAGATAGCTCCTACAATGAGCAGTTCTTC
CASSSRGDSSYNEQFF
>.|TRBV7-8|TRBJ1-2|.
TGTGCCAGCAGCTTATGGAAAGGGGAATATGGCTACACCTTC
CASSLWKGEYGYTF
>once|TRBV10-2|TRBJ2-2|TRBD2
TGCGCCAGCAGTGAATCAGCGGGAGTAGGGAACACCGGGGAGCTGTTTTTT
CASSESAGVGNTGELFF
>.|TRBV24-1|TRBJ2-5|.
TGTGCCACCAGTGACGCGGCCCGTAGGCAAGAGACCCAGTACTTC
CATSDAARRQETQYF
>.|TRBV30|TRBJ2-4|.
TGTGCCTGGAGTGGTAGTGCTAGCCTTAACATTCAGTACTTC
CAWSGSASLNIQYF
>.|TRBV9|TRBJ2-2|.
TGTGCCAGCCGTCCGCGGGGTGGGGACACCGGGGAGCTGTTTTTT
CASRPRGGDTGELFF
>.|TRBV7-9|TRBJ2-3|.
TGTGCCAGCAGCCACCCGGAGTGGGATACGCAGTATTTT
CASSHPEWDTQYF
>.|TRBV23-1|TRBJ2-2|.
TGCGCCAGCAGTCAAAAGGTATACGGGTCTCAGAACACCGGGGAGCTGTTTTTT
CASSQKVYGSQNTGELFF
>.|TRBV21-1|TRBJ2-7|.
TGTGCCAGCAGCCCGCTTGCCATAGCGGGAGGGACCTACGAGCAGTACTTC
CASSPLAIAGGTYEQYF
>.|TRBV7-3|TRBJ2-2|TRBD1
TGTGCCAGCAGCTTAATTCAGGGGGCTAGGCGGGAGCTGTTTTTT
CASSLIQGARRELFF
>once|TRBV5-1|TRBJ2-3|TRBD2
TGCGCCAGCAGCCCCGGGGGACTAGCGGGAGGGCCGAGGACAGATACGCAGTATTTT
CASSPGGLAGGPRTDTQYF
>.|TRBV5-4|TRBJ2-5|TRBD1
TGTGCCAGCAGCTCAGGACAGGCGCAAGAGACCCAGTACTTC
CASSSGQAQETQYF
>.|TRBV27|TRBJ2-1|TRBD1
TGTGCCAGCAGTTTTTCGACTATACAGGGGAATGAGCAGTTCTTC
CASSFSTIQGNEQFF
>once|TRBV19|TRBJ2-5|.
TGTGCCACCCTCGACAGGGGAGGGAGGGAGACCCAGTACTTC
CATLDRGGRETQYF
>.|TRBV10-3|TRBJ2-5|.
TGTGCCATCACGAAGGACAGCAAAGAGACCCAGTACTTC
CAITKDSKETQYF
>.|TRBV18|TRBJ2-7|TRBD1
TGTGCCAGCTCACCAAGCGCGGGACAGGCCTACGAGCAGTACTTC
CASSPSAGQAYEQYF
>.|TRBV4-1|TRBJ2-2|TRBD2
TGCGCCAGCAGCCAAGAAGGAACTAGCGGGAGAGCGTACGGGGAGCTGTTTTTT
CASSQEGTSGRAYGELFF
>.|TRBV6-6|TRBJ2-3|.
TGTGCCAGTATTCACCGGTCCACAGATACGCAGTATTTT
CASIHRSTDTQYF
>.|TRBV2|TRBJ1-1|.
TGTGCCAGCAGCAGCGGCTTGAACACTGAAGCTTTCTTT
CASSSGLNTEAFF
>few|TRBV27|TRBJ2-2|.
TGTGCCAGCAGATCCCGGAACACCGGGGAGCTGTTTTTT
CASRSRNTGELFF
>.|TRBV20-1|TRBJ2-1|.
TGCAGTGCTAGTAGCGAGAGGTACTACAATGAGCAGTTCTTC
CSASSERYYNEQFF
>few|TRBV28|TRBJ1-1|.
TGTGCCAGCAGGAAACTGAGCACTGAAGCTTTCTTT
CASRKLSTEAFF
>few|TRBV12-5|TRBJ2-3|.
TGTGCTAGTGGTCAGGGCTTGTATACGCAGTATTTT
CASGQGLYTQYF
>.|TRBV7-2|TRBJ2-7|.
TGTGCCAGCAGCTTTATCGGACAGTCCAACGAGCAGTACTTC
CASSFIGQSNEQYF
>once|TRBV30|TRBJ2-7|.
TGTGCCTGGAGCGGAGGACAGTACGAGCAGTACTTC
CAWSGGQYEQYF
>.|TRBV25-1|TRBJ2-2|TRBD1
TGTGCCAGCAGTGTAACAGGGGGAGCGGACACCGGGGAGCTGTTTTTT
CASSVTGGADTGELFF
>.|TRBV5-5|TRBJ2-3|TRBD2
TGTGCCAGCAGCACCTTAGCGGGAGCTGGAACAGATACGCAGTATTTT
CASSTLAGAGTDTQYF
>once|TRBV7-9|TRBJ2-1|.
TGTGCCAGCAGCCCCCTAGGAGCGGAGTTCCACAATGAGCAGTTCTTC
CASSPLGAEFHNEQFF
>.|TRBV20-1|TRBJ2-7|.
TGCAGTGCTAGTAAACAGTACGAGCAGTACTTC
CSASKQYEQYF
>.|TRBV3-1/TRBV3-2|TRBJ1-4|TRBD1
TGTGCCAGCAGCCAAGGCGTGACAGGGCAAAATGAAAAACTGTTTTTT
CASSQGVTGQNEKLFF
>few|TRBV21-1|TRBJ1-4|.
TGTGCCAGCACCAGATCCGTAACCATAGGGGGACAGCTTAATGAAAAACTGTTTTTT
CASTRSVTIGGQLNEKLFF